This is a list of T cell receptor beta chains from one sample in a study of tumor-infiltrating lymphocytes in localized non-small cell lung cancer. Method: immunoSEQ multiplex PCR; TCRdb's copy keeps in-frame clones and lacks some. The table shows 13,000 or so clones, with about 85% occurring only once. The sequencing sample was made of lung tumor tissue. Every receptor here comes from a human donor with non-small cell lung cancer. The CDR3 runs from the conserved cysteine through the conserved F or W. A D gene is named only where the DNA matches it firmly. Rows give clone size only sometimes, using once, few, many, or a class for an expanded clone.

clone_size d_call j_call v_call cdr3_aa cdr3_nt
few TRBD1 TRBJ2-3 TRBV10-3 CAISPGQDTDTQYF TGTGCCATCAGCCCTGGACAGGACACAGATACGCAGTATTTT
- - TRBJ2-2 TRBV7-8 CASSLGGLNTGELFF TGTGCCAGCAGCTTGGGGGGCTTAAACACCGGGGAGCTGTTTTTT
- - TRBJ2-7 TRBV9 CASSQSPFDEQYF TGTGCCAGCAGCCAGAGTCCGTTCGACGAGCAGTACTTC
- - TRBJ1-2 TRBV15 CATSRGGAGQANYGYTF TGTGCCACCAGCAGAGGAGGGGCGGGCCAAGCCAACTATGGCTACACCTTC
- - TRBJ1-6 TRBV5-1 CASSLVEGGNSPLHF TGCGCCAGCAGCTTGGTGGAAGGAGGGAATTCACCCCTCCACTTT
- TRBD2 TRBJ2-3 TRBV11-3 CASSLGGDYTDTQYF TGTGCCAGCAGCTTAGGCGGGGACTACACAGATACGCAGTATTTT
- - TRBJ2-5 TRBV19 CASSIGSGVRETQYF TGTGCCAGTAGTATAGGGTCAGGGGTGAGGGAGACCCAGTACTTC
- TRBD1 TRBJ2-2 TRBV6-5 CASRIQGVVGELFF TGTGCCAGCAGGATACAGGGGGTGGTCGGGGAGCTGTTTTTT
- - TRBJ2-6 TRBV27 CASMLGRQSGANVLTF TGTGCCAGCATGCTGGGTCGGCAGTCTGGGGCCAACGTCCTGACTTTC
- TRBD1 TRBJ1-1 TRBV29-1 CSATGGRGTTEAFF TGCAGCGCAACAGGGGGTCGGGGAACAACTGAAGCTTTCTTT
- - TRBJ2-3 TRBV5-4 CASSSGGLIGTDTQYF TGTGCCAGCAGCTCCGGCGGACTGATCGGCACAGATACGCAGTATTTT
- TRBD1 TRBJ2-5 TRBV7-2 CASSLSGGRWETQYF TGTGCCAGCAGCTTATCAGGGGGCAGGTGGGAGACCCAGTACTTC
- TRBD1 TRBJ2-3 TRBV14 CASSPGQFLSTDTQYF TGTGCCAGCAGCCCGGGACAGTTCTTAAGCACAGATACGCAGTATTTT
few - TRBJ2-2 TRBV30 CAWSDIADGELFF TGTGCCTGGAGTGACATAGCGGACGGGGAGCTGTTTTTT
- - TRBJ1-6 TRBV4-1 CASSSKDNNNSPLHF TGCGCCAGCAGCAGTAAGGACAACAATAATTCACCCCTCCACTTT
- - TRBJ1-5 TRBV5-8 CASSVSNQPQHF TGTGCCAGCAGCGTGAGTAATCAGCCCCAGCATTTT
medium-sized - TRBJ1-1 TRBV4-1 CASSGAYTEAFF TGCGCCAGCAGCGGGGCCTACACTGAAGCTTTCTTT
- - TRBJ1-3 TRBV9 CASTQRQGVSGNTIYF TGTGCCAGCACCCAAAGGCAAGGAGTCTCTGGAAACACCATATATTTT
- - TRBJ2-5 TRBV6-5 CASSRGTYQETQYF TGTGCCAGCAGTCGAGGGACATACCAAGAGACCCAGTACTTC
- - TRBJ2-5 TRBV4-1 CASSQVGGGRQETQYF TGCGCCAGCAGCCAAGTAGGGGGGGGGCGGCAAGAGACCCAGTACTTC
- TRBD1 TRBJ1-2 TRBV6-5 CASSFGQGAYGYTF TGTGCCAGCAGTTTCGGACAGGGGGCCTATGGCTACACCTTC
once - TRBJ1-1 TRBV5-6 CASRADALNTEAFF TGTGCCAGCAGGGCGGACGCCCTTAACACTGAAGCTTTCTTT
- TRBD1 TRBJ1-4 TRBV10-2 CASRQGNEKLFF TGCGCCAGCCGACAGGGTAATGAAAAACTGTTTTTT
- - TRBJ2-1 TRBV29-1 CSVVRGASYNEQFF TGCAGCGTTGTTCGGGGCGCCTCCTACAATGAGCAGTTCTTC
few - TRBJ2-7 TRBV7-9 CASSLATSYEQYF TGTGCCAGCAGCTTAGCCACTTCCTACGAGCAGTACTTC
- - TRBJ1-1 TRBV7-9 CATSRGINTEAFF TGTGCCACCAGTCGAGGGATAAACACTGAAGCTTTCTTT
- - TRBJ1-5 TRBV9 CASSVEPGLKPQHF TGTGCCAGCAGCGTAGAGCCAGGGTTAAAGCCCCAGCATTTT
- TRBD1 TRBJ1-5 TRBV6-1 CASKGAYSNQPQHF TGTGCCAGCAAGGGGGCCTATAGCAATCAGCCCCAGCATTTT
- - TRBJ1-5 TRBV19 CASSMKLGALTETQPQHF TGTGCCAGTAGTATGAAGTTGGGTGCCTTAACGGAGACGCAGCCCCAGCATTTT
- - TRBJ2-1 TRBV4-3 CASSPELALSHEQFF TGCGCCAGCAGTCCAGAGCTAGCGCTTTCCCATGAGCAGTTCTTC
medium-sized - TRBJ1-2 TRBV9 CASSVAKAQGANYGYTF TGTGCCAGCAGCGTAGCTAAAGCCCAGGGAGCTAACTATGGCTACACCTTC
- TRBD1 TRBJ2-2 TRBV19 CASREQGYTGELFF TGTGCCAGTAGAGAACAGGGGTACACCGGGGAGCTGTTTTTT
- - TRBJ2-7 TRBV5-4 CASSFAGSAYEQYF TGTGCCAGCAGCTTCGCAGGGAGTGCCTACGAGCAGTACTTC
once - TRBJ1-5 TRBV6-1 CASSEWGRGSNQPQHF TGTGCCAGCAGTGAATGGGGCAGGGGCAGCAATCAGCCCCAGCATTTT
- - TRBJ1-1 TRBV27 CASRPLRPTEAFF TGTGCCAGCAGACCCCTCAGGCCCACTGAAGCTTTCTTT
- - TRBJ1-3 TRBV5-1 CASSPGGASSGNTIYF TGCGCCAGCAGCCCGGGAGGGGCGAGCTCTGGAAACACCATATATTTT